The clone carrying this TCR beta chain was seen once. The CDR3 is 18 residues long. The junction had 13 bases not matched to a gene; V was cut back by 2 bases and J by 5 bases. Germline values: CDR1 SGHTA, CDR2 FQGNSA. This entry belongs to a study of TIL therapy for anti-PD-1-resistant metastatic lung cancer. On the study more broadly: Tumors had a median PD-L1 proportion score of roughly 5.7%. Half of patients were current or former smokers.

Time point of the sample: pre-treatment sample, taken before nivolumab and TIL therapy. Pleural nodules or supraclavicular lymph nodes made up most of the excised metastases sampled. This was the immunoSEQ v3 assay. Data came from immunoSEQ multiplex PCR; TCRdb stores just in-frame clones and leaves some out. The sample includes 50,000 or so clones, less than 75% of them seen just once. Source: tumor tissue, taken at baseline. V usage is TRBV7-2 and J usage is TRBJ1-5; 9 nucleotides line up with TRBD1. The TCR originated in a person aged 25 to 85 with non-small cell lung cancer. In DNA, the CDR3 is TGTGCCAGCAGCTTACGACTCTCCGGGACAGGGTGGCATCAGCCCCAGCATTTT. Amino acid sequence: CASSLRLSGTGWHQPQHF.